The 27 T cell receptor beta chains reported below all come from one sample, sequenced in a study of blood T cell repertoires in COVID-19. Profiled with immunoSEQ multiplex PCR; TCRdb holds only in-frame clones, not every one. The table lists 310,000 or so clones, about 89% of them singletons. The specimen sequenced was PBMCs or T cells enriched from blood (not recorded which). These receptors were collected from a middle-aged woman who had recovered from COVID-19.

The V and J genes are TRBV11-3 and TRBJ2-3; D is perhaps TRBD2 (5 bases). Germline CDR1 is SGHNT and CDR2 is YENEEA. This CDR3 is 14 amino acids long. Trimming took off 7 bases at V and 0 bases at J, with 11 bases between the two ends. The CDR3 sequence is CASNIGGSTDTQYF. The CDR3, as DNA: TGTGCCAGCAACATCGGAGGCAGCACAGATACGCAGTATTTT.

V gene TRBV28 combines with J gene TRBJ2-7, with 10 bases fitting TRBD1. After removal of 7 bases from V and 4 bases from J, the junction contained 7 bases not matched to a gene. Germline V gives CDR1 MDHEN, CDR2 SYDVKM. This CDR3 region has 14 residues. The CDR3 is CASTWDRGTYEQYF. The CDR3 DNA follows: TGTGCCAGCACCTGGGACAGGGGCACTTACGAGCAGTACTTC.

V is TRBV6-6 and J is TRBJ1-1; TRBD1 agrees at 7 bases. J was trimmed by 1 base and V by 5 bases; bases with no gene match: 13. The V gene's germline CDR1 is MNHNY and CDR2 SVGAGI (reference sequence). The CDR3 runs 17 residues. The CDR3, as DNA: TGTGCCAGCAGTCGGGGACCGGGACAGACTCCGAACACTGAAGCTTTCTTT. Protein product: CASSRGPGQTPNTEAFF.

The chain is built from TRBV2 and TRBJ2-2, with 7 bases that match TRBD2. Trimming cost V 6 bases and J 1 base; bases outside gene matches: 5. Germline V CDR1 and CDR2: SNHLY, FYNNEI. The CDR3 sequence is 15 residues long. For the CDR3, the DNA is TGTGCCAGCAGACGGGAGGCTGAGAACACCGGGGAGCTGTTTTTT. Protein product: CASRREAENTGELFF.

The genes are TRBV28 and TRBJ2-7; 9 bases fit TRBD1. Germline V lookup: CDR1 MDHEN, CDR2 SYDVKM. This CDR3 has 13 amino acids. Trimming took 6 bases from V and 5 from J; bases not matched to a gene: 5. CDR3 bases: TGTGCCAGCAGAGGACAGGGGTTTGACGAGCAGTACTTC. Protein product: CASRGQGFDEQYF.

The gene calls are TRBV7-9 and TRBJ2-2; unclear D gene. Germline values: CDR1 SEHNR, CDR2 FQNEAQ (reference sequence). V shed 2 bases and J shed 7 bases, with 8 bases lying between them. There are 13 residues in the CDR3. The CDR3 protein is CASSLSVGGELFF. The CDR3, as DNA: TGTGCCAGCAGCTTAAGCGTGGGCGGGGAGCTGTTTTTT. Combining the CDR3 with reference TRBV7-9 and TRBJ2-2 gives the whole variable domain DTGVSQNPRHKITKRGQNVTFRCDPISEHNRLYWYRQTLGQGPEFLTYFQNEAQLEKSRLLSDRFSAERPKGSFSTLEIQRTEQGDSAMYLCASSLSVGGELFFGEGSRLTVL.

The CDR3 nucleotides read TGTGCCAGCTCACCAGACTTACAGGTGTACAATGAGCAGTTCTTC. Protein product: CASSPDLQVYNEQFF. The chain employs TRBV18 and TRBJ2-1, with TRBD1 as a possible D gene (5 bases). There are 15 residues in the CDR3. Trimming cost V 2 bases and J 4 bases, with 12 bases left between them. Per germline, CDR1 KGHSH and CDR2 LQKENI.

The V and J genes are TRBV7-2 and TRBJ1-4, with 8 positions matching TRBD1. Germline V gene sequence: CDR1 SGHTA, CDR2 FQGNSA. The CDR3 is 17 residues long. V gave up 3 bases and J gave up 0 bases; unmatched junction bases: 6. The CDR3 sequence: CASSFSGGTATNEKLFF. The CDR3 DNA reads TGTGCCAGCAGCTTTTCAGGGGGCACGGCAACTAATGAAAAACTGTTTTTT.

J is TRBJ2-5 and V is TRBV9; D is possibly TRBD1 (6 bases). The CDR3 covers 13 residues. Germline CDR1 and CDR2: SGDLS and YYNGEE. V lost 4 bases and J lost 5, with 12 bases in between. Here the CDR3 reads CASSSQGWETQYF. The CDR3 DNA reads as TGTGCCAGCAGCTCCCAGGGGTGGGAGACCCAGTACTTC.

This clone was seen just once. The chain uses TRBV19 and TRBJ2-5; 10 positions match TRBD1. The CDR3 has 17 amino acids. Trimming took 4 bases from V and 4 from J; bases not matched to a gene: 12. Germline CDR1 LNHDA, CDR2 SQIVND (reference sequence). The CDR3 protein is CASSTAVGTGERETQYF. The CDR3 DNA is TGTGCCAGTAGTACCGCGGTGGGGACAGGGGAAAGAGAGACCCAGTACTTC.

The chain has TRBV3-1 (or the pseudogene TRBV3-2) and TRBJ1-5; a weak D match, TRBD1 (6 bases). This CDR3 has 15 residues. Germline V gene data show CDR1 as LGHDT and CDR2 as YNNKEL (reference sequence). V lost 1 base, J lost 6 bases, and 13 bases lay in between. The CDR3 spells CASSQVGQGFQPQHF. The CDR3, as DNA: TGTGCCAGCAGCCAAGTGGGGCAGGGGTTTCAGCCCCAGCATTTT.

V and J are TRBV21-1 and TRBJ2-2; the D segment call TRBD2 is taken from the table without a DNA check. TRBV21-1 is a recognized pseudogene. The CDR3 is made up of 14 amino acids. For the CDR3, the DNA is TGTGCCAGCAGCAGCTCGGGAAACACCGGGGAGCTGTTTTTT. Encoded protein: CASSSSGNTGELFF.

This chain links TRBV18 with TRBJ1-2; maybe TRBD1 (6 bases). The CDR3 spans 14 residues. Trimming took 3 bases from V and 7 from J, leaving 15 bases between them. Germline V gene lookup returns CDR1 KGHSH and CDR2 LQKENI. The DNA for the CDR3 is TGTGCCAGCTCACCCCCGGGACAACCTCGTGGCTACACCTTC. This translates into CASSPPGQPRGYTF. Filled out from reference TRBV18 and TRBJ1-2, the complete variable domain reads NAGVMQNPRHLVRRRGQEARLRCSPMKGHSHVYWYRQLPEEGLKFMVYLQKENIIDESGMPKERFSAEFPKEGPSILRIQQVVRGDSAAYFCASSPPGQPRGYTFGSGTRLTVV.

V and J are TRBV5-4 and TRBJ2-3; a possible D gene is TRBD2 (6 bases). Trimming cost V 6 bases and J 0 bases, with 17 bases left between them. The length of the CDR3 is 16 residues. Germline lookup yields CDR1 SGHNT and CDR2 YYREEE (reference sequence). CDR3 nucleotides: TGTGCCAGCATGGGGGGTTCCATGGGGAGCACAGATACGCAGTATTTT. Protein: CASMGGSMGSTDTQYF. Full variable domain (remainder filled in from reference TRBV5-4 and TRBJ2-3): ETGVTQSPTHLIKTRGQQVTLRCSSQSGHNTVSWYQQALGQGPQFIFQYYREEENGRGNFPPRFSGLQFPNYSSELNVNALELDDSALYLCASMGGSMGSTDTQYFGPGTRLTVL.

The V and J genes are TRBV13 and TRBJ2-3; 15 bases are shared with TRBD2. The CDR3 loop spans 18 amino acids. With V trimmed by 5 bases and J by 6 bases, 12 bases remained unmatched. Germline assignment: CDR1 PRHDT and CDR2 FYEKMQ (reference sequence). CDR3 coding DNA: TGTGCCAGCAGCCTTGGACTAGCGGGAGGGCCGGATCTTGATACGCAGTATTTT. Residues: CASSLGLAGGPDLDTQYF.

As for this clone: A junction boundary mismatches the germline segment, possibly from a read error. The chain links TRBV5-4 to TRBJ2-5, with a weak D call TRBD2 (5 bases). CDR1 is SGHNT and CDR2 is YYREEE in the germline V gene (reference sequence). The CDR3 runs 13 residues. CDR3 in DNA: TGTGCCAGCAGCCCCGGGGTCCAAGCGACCCAGTACTTC. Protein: CASSPGVQATQYF.

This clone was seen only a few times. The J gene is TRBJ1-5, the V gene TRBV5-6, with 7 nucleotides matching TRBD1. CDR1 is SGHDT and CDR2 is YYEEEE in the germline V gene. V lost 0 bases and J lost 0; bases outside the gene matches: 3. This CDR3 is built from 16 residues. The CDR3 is CASSLAGGFSNQPQHF. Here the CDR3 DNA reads TGTGCCAGCAGCTTGGCAGGGGGATTTAGCAATCAGCCCCAGCATTTT.

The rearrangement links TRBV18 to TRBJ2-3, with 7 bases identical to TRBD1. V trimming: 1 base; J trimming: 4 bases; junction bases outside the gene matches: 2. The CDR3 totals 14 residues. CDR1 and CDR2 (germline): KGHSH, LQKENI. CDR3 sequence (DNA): TGTGCCAGCTCACCACTTCAGGGGGCAGATACGCAGTATTTT. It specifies CASSPLQGADTQYF.

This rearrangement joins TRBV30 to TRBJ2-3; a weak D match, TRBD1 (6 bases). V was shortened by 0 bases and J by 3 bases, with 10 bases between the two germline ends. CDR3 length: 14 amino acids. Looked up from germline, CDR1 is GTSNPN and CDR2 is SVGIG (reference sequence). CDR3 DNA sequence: TGTGCCTGGAGTGTACAGGGTGGAACAGATACGCAGTATTTT. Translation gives CAWSVQGGTDTQYF.

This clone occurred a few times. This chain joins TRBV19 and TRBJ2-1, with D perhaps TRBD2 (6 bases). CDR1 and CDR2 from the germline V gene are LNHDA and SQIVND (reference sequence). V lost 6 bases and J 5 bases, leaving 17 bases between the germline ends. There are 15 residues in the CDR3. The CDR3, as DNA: TGTGCCAGTAGGGCCTACCGGGACTCAAACAATGAGCAGTTCTTC. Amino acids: CASRAYRDSNNEQFF.

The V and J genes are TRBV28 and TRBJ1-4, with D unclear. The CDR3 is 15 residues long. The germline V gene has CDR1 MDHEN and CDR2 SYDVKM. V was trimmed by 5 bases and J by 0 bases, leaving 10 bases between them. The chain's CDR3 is CASSISSATNEKLFF. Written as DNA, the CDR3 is TGTGCCAGCAGTATCTCATCGGCAACTAATGAAAAACTGTTTTTT.

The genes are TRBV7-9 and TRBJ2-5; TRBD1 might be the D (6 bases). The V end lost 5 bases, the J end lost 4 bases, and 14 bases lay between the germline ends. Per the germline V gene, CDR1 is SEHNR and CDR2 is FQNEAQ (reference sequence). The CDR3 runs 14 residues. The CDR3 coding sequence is TGTGCCAGCAGCCTCACAGGGATCGGAGAGACCCAGTACTTC. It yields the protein CASSLTGIGETQYF.

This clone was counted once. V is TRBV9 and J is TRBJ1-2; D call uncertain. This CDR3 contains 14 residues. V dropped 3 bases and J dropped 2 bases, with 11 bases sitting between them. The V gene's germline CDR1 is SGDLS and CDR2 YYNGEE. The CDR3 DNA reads TGTGCCAGCAGCGCACTCGACACCAACTATGGCTACACCTTC. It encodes CASSALDTNYGYTF.

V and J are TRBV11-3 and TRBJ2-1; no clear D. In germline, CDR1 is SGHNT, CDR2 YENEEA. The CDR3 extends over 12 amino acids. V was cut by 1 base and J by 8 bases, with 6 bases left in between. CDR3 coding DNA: TGTGCCAGCAGCTTAGGGCAACATGAGCAGTTCTTC. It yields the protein CASSLGQHEQFF.

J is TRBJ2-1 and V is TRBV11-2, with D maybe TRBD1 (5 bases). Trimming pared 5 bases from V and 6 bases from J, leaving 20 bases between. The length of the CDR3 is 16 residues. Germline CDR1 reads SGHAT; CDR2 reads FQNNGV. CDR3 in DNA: TGTGCCAGCAGCACCCCTTGGGGCAGGGCGGTCAATGAGCAGTTCTTC. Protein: CASSTPWGRAVNEQFF.

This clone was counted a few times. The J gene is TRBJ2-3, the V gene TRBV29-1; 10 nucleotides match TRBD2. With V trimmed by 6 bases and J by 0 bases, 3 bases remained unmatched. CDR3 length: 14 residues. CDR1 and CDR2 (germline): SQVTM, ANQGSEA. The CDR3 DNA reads TGCAGCGTACCGGGACTAGCGAGCACAGATACGCAGTATTTT. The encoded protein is CSVPGLASTDTQYF.

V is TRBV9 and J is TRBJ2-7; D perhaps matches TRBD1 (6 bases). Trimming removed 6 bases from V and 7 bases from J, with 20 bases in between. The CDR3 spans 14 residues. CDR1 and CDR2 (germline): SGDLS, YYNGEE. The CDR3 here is CASTLGQNSGEQYF. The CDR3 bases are TGTGCCAGCACCCTAGGACAGAATTCGGGAGAGCAGTACTTC. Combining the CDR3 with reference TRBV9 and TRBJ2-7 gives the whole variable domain DSGVTQTPKHLITATGQRVTLRCSPRSGDLSVYWYQQSLDQGLQFLIQYYNGEERAKGNILERFSAQQFPDLHSELNLSSLELGDSALYFCASTLGQNSGEQYFGPGTRLTVT.